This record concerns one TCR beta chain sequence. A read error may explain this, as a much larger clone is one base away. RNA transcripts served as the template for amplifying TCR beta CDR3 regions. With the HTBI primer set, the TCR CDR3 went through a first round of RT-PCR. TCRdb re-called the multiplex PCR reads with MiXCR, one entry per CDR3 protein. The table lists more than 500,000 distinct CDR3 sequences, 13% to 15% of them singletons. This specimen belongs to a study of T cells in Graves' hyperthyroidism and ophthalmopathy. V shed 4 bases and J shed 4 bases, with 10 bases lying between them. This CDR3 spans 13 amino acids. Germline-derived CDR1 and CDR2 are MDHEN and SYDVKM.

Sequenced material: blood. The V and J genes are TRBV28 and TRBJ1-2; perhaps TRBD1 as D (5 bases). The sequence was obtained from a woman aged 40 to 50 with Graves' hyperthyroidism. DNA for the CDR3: TGTGCCAGCAGTTGTACAGGTTCCTATGGCTACACCTTC. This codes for CASSCTGSYGYTF.